This T cell receptor beta chain was sequenced during a study of blood T cell repertoires in COVID-19. As for the study in general: Whether acute or convalescent, the COVID-19 samples came from the United States, Italy and Spain. PBMCs, B-cell-depleted T cells, or T cells provided the cDNA or gDNA that made up the material.

This clone was seen a few times. The CDR3 is 15 residues long. The V end lost 1 base, the J end lost 2 bases, and 9 bases lay between the germline ends. From germline, CDR1 is LNHDA and CDR2 SQIVND (reference sequence). Authors' analysis steps: Estimation of nucleated cell counts relied on the amplification of reference gene primers. TCRdb's table, derived via immunoSEQ multiplex PCR, lists solely in-frame clones and lacks some. That table is the source of V, J and clone size, and D and trimming were worked out from the DNA. The repertoire holds about 200,000 clones, around nine tenths seen once, with around 1.5% in the top ten.

This TCR was recovered from a man aged 18-30 years with active or convalescent COVID-19. Sample: peripheral blood. The chain carries TRBV19 and TRBJ1-5; D might be TRBD1 (5 bases). The CDR3, as DNA: TGTGCCAGTAGTATAGTAGGGGATGGCAATCAGCCCCAGCATTTT. It is translated as CASSIVGDGNQPQHF.